This T cell receptor (beta chain) was sequenced during a study of blood T cell repertoires in COVID-19. At the level of the study: Both acute and convalescent COVID-19 samples were obtained from the United States, Italy and Spain. PBMCs, B-cell-depleted T cells, or T cells provided the cDNA or gDNA that made up the material.

V dropped 5 bases and J dropped 0 bases, with 17 bases sitting between them. The CDR3 is 18 amino acids. Germline V CDR1 and CDR2: SGHVS, FQNEAQ. In the original workflow: Scientists estimated how many nucleated cells there were by amplifying reference gene primers. The repertoire was sequenced with immunoSEQ multiplex PCR; TCRdb's copy has only in-frame clones and lacks some. V, J and clone size are those of that table, while D and trimming were read from the DNA. Here the sample spans 200,000 to 250,000 clones, approximately 80% being singletons. This rearrangement joins TRBV7-8 to TRBJ2-6; D remains ambiguous. The sequence was obtained from a woman aged 60-70 years who had recovered from COVID-19. The sample taken for sequencing was PBMCs or T cells enriched from blood (not recorded which). The CDR3 nucleotides read TGTGCCAGCAGCACAACAGACCGCCGAAGCTCTGGGGCCAACGTCCTGACTTTC. Amino acid sequence: CASSTTDRRSSGANVLTF.